The T cell receptor beta chain under discussion was sequenced for a study of vaccination effects on CD4 cells after COVID-19. This clone was observed once. The antigen is undetermined. General observations from the study: The study found that only 1 of 255 vaccine-induced clones from healthy vaccinees cross-reacted with common cold coronaviruses. Few convalescent patients, and no early post-infection timepoints, were available to the study. Marked clonal contraction was seen in infection- and vaccine-induced clones late after vaccination.

Looked up from germline, CDR1 is SGHAT and CDR2 is FQDESV (reference sequence). With 8 bases removed from V and 0 bases from J, the gap between germline ends came to 7 bases. The CDR3 extends over 13 amino acids. With the ViraFEST assay, the study expanded antigen-specific CD4+ T cells using viral peptide pools, then sequenced them. When less than 13 days of culture had elapsed, CD4+ T cells were isolated. Vaccine recipients, nucleocapsid antibody negative, had no prior SARS-CoV-2 infection. They grew two million PBMC in each well, adding about 9.5 IU/ml IL-2 and 10 ug/ml peptides. Sequenced by immunoSEQ multiplex PCR; TCRdb stores in-frame clones only, minus some. The sample lists tens of thousands of clones; roughly 70% were seen once.

The chain carries TRBV11-1 and TRBJ1-4; D call uncertain. The clonotype comes from a human donor who received a COVID-19 vaccine. The sequences come from CD4+ T cells from PBMCs cultured with HCoV-NL63 spike peptides, collected before COVID-19 vaccination. The CDR3 sequence: CASGRATNEKLFF. In nucleotides, the CDR3 is TGTGCCAGCGGGAGGGCAACTAATGAAAAACTGTTTTTT.